A single sample is the source of the 13 T cell receptor beta chains below, sequenced in a study of blood T cell repertoires in COVID-19. Sequencing used immunoSEQ multiplex PCR; TCRdb keeps in-frame clones, though not all of them. The data contain fewer than 300,000 clones, 85% of them seen just once; the ten biggest clones take up roughly 13%. The sequencing input was peripheral blood. Receptor source: a human donor in a cohort sampled during active COVID-19.

The V and J genes are TRBV3-1 (or the pseudogene TRBV3-2) and TRBJ2-5; 7 bases fit TRBD1. CDR3 length equals 17 residues. V lost 4 bases to trimming and J lost 1 base; unmatched junction nucleotides: 12. Germline V lookup: CDR1 LGHDT, CDR2 YNNKEL (reference sequence). CDR3 DNA: TGTGCCAGCAGCCGCCGCGTGGGACAGACCTTCCAAGAGACCCAGTACTTC. It is translated as CASSRRVGQTFQETQYF.

The chain joins TRBV19 to TRBJ1-5, with a weak D call TRBD1 (6 bases). CDR3 length equals 13 residues. V lost 9 bases and J lost 3, with 12 bases in between. Germline CDR1 is LNHDA and CDR2 is SQIVND (reference sequence). As DNA, the CDR3 is TGTGCCAGCAACCCAGGGGTCAATCAGCCCCAGCATTTT. Translation: CASNPGVNQPQHF.

The rearrangement uses TRBV5-4 and TRBJ1-1; 8 bases match TRBD1. With V trimmed by 1 base and J by 5 bases, 7 bases remained unmatched. This CDR3 is built from 15 residues. Germline-derived CDR1 and CDR2 are SGHNT and YYREEE (reference sequence). The CDR3 is CASSLPNRGGTEAFF. The CDR3 DNA sequence: TGTGCCAGCAGCTTGCCTAACAGGGGGGGGACTGAAGCTTTCTTT. Using reference TRBV5-4 and TRBJ1-1 for the parts outside the CDR3, the full variable domain is ETGVTQSPTHLIKTRGQQVTLRCSSQSGHNTVSWYQQALGQGPQFIFQYYREEENGRGNFPPRFSGLQFPNYSSELNVNALELDDSALYLCASSLPNRGGTEAFFGQGTRLTVV.

This rearrangement joins TRBV6-1 to TRBJ1-5; possibly TRBD1 for D (5 bases). There are 14 residues in the CDR3. The germline V gene has CDR1 MNHNS and CDR2 SASEGT. Trimming left V 1 base short and J 5 bases short, with 9 bases between. This CDR3 reads CASSEGGGDQPQHF. The CDR3, as DNA: TGTGCCAGCAGTGAAGGGGGCGGTGATCAGCCCCAGCATTTT.

The chain couples TRBV6-5 to TRBJ2-2; D is uncertain. Per the germline V gene, CDR1 is MNHEY and CDR2 is SVGAGI. The CDR3 consists of 14 residues. Between the trimmed V and J ends, which lost 2 bases and 7 bases, there was a span of 11 bases. CDR3 sequence reads: CASSYRLTGGELFF. The DNA of the CDR3 is TGTGCCAGCAGTTACCGACTTACGGGCGGGGAGCTGTTTTTT.

J is TRBJ2-2 and V is TRBV27; a possible D gene is TRBD2 (5 bases). Looked up from germline, CDR1 is MNHEY and CDR2 is SMNVEV (reference sequence). The CDR3 consists of 15 residues. Trimming shortened V by 8 bases and J by 4 bases, and 17 bases separated the two germline ends. DNA for the CDR3: TGTGCCAGCCGACGTGCACGGGGTAGCACCGGGGAGCTGTTTTTT. It yields the protein CASRRARGSTGELFF.

Comment on this clone: Other DNA sequences in the sample encode the same CDR3. The J gene is TRBJ1-5, the V gene TRBV28, with no clear D. Trimming removed 5 bases from V and 4 bases from J, with 6 bases in between. The CDR3 is made up of 12 amino acids. Germline CDR1 is MDHEN and CDR2 is SYDVKM. CDR3 residues: CASSPPNQPQHF. As DNA, the CDR3 is TGTGCCAGCAGTCCTCCTAATCAGCCCCAGCATTTT.

The chain couples TRBV30 to TRBJ2-2, with TRBD1 matching over 7 bases. This CDR3 comprises 16 residues. Germline V gives CDR1 GTSNPN, CDR2 SVGIG (reference sequence). V lost 2 bases, J lost 0 bases, and 6 bases stayed unmatched. The CDR3 region has the DNA TGTGCCTGGAGTCGCTGGGGGACAGCGAACACCGGGGAGCTGTTTTTT. Protein product: CAWSRWGTANTGELFF.

The CDR3 protein is CASSYGLAGGRVPYEQYF. CDR3 coding DNA: TGTGCCAGCAGCTACGGACTAGCGGGAGGGCGAGTCCCCTACGAGCAGTACTTC. The chain couples TRBV11-2 to TRBJ2-7; 15 bases fit TRBD2. Germline values: CDR1 SGHAT, CDR2 FQNNGV. This CDR3 is 18 amino acids long. Losses at the gene ends were 4 bases for V and 2 bases for J; bases not matched to a gene: 9.

The CDR3 DNA follows: TGCGCCAGCAGCTTGGTCGGGAAGACAGATACGCAGTATTTT. It codes for CASSLVGKTDTQYF. The chain couples TRBV5-1 to TRBJ2-3, with D perhaps matching TRBD2 (5 bases). The CDR3 contains 14 residues. Germline CDR1 reads SGHRS; CDR2 reads YFSETQ. Trimming pared 0 bases from V and 3 bases from J, leaving 8 bases between.

The CDR3 nucleotides read TGTGCCAGCAGGGGATTGGACAACCGGGACAGGAGCTCCTACGAGCAGTACTTC. This codes for CASRGLDNRDRSSYEQYF. The chain combines TRBV28 with TRBJ2-7; 8 positions match TRBD1. The CDR3 covers 18 residues. Trimming removed 6 bases from V and 0 bases from J; junction bases left unmatched: 16. Germline V lookup: CDR1 MDHEN, CDR2 SYDVKM.

The genes are TRBV19 and TRBJ2-2, with 10 bases that match TRBD2. Germline trimming cut 2 bases from V and 7 bases from J; bases unmatched to any gene: 4. This CDR3 spans 15 amino acids. The germline V gene encodes CDR1 LNHDA and CDR2 SQIVND (reference sequence). The CDR3, as DNA: TGTGCCAGTAGTATACTAGCGGGAGAACGCGGGGAGCTGTTTTTT. Residues: CASSILAGERGELFF.

The chain employs TRBV29-1 and TRBJ2-7, with 9 nucleotides matching TRBD2. CDR1 and CDR2 from the germline V gene are SQVTM and ANQGSEA. This CDR3 region has 14 residues. V trimming: 4 bases; J trimming: 3 bases; junction bases outside the gene matches: 7. This chain's CDR3 is CSVGEGAGGYEQYF. The CDR3 region has the DNA TGCAGCGTTGGCGAAGGAGCGGGAGGCTACGAGCAGTACTTC.